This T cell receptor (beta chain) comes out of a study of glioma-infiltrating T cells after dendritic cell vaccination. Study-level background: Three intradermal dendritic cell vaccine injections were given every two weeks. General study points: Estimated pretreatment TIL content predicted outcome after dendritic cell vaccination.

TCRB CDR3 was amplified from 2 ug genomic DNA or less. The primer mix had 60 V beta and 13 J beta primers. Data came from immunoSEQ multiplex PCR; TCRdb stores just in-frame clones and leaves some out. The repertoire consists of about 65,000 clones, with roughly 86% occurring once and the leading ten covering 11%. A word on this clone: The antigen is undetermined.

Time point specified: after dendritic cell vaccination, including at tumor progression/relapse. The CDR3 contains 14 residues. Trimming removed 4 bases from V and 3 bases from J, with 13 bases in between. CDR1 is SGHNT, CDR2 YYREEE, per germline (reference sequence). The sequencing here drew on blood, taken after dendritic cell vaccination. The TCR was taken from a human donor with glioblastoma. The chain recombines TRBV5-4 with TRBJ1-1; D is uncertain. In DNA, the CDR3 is TGTGCCAGCAGCGTTGGACGGAGGGACACTGAAGCTTTCTTT. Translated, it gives CASSVGRRDTEAFF.